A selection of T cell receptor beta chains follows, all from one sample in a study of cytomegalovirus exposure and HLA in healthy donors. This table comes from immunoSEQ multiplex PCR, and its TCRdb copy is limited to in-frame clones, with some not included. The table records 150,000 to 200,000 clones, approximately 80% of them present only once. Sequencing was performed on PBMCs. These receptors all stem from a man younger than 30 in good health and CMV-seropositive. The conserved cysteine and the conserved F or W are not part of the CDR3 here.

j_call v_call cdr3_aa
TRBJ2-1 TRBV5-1 ASSRSGTSGYNEQF
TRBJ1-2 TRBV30 SMGQGLYGYT
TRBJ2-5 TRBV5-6 ASSFLGAQETQY
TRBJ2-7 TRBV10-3 AISDWREVFGYEQY
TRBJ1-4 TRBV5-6 ASSILQGTGEKLF
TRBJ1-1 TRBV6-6 ASRRGGQENTEAF
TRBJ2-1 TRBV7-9 ASSAKERSYNEQF
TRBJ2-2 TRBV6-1 ASTERGPTGELF
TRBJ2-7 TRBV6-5 ASRRGTGRQY
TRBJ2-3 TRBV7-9 ASSPTTGTDTQY
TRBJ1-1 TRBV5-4 ASSLQGGTEAF
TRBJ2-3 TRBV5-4 ASSVRTWGFVDTQY
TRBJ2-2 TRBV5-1 ASSSRYHTGELF
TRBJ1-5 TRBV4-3 ASSAGFNQPQH
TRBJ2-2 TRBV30 AWWPRLAGAVNTGELF
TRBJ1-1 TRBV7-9 ASSLAGVTEAF
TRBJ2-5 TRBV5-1 ASSLYGSEQETQY
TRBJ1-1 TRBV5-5 ASSFYAGEAF
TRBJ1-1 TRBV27 ASSWGRVGTEAF
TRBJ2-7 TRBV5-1 ASSLATDRSGEQY
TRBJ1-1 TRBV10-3 AIKVEVEDTEAF
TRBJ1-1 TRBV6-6 ASSPTGNTEAF
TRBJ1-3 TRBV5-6 ASSLGIFGTGANTIY
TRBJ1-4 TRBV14 ASRQGLGKLF
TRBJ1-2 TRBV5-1 ASNFNGYNYGYT
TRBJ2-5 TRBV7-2 ASSLPGFSSDETQY
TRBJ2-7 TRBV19 ASSIGGGEQY
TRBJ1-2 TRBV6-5 ASSYGGRSAPGYT
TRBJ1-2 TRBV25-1 ASSGIPGQGNGYT
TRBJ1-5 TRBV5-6 ASSPQGRQPQH
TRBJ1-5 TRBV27 ASSAGRSNQPQH
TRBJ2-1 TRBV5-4 ASSFRGTGGGADEQF
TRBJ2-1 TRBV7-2 ASSLVAGALGNEQF
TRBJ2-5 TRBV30 AWSSGGGQETQY
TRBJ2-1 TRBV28 ASSLGTSGHNEQF
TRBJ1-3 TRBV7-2 ASSLTVSGNTIY
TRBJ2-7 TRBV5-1 ASSLDFTGSDEQY
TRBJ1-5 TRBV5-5 ASSLDGIWNQPQH
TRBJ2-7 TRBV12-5 ASGSPLSGFSSYEQY
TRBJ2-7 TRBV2 ASSDPTTYRSSYEQY